This TCR beta chain was profiled in a study of T-cell reconstitution after alpha-beta-depleted transplantation in children. General study findings and limits: T-cell counts and diversity were attributed mostly to newly produced T cells one year after transplant. Day-60 TCRbeta diversity that was high in some patients was derived from surviving recipient T cells and thymic progenitors. In patients about two months after transplant, alpha-beta T cells reportedly arose from several hundred expanded graft clones.

Preparing the TCRbeta library involved the use of unique molecular identifiers. TCRdb called the PCR reads again in MiXCR, with one record for every CDR3 protein. Among approximately 630,000 distinct CDR3 sequences, around 13% were seen once, and the ten largest hold 0.79%. This clonotype was counted ten times or more. The antigen is not known. This CDR3 spans 13 amino acids. V gave up 3 bases and J gave up 7 bases; unmatched junction bases: 3. Germline CDR1 SGHRS, CDR2 YFSETQ. The starting material was PBMCs, obtained before TCRalphabeta/CD19-depleted stem cell transplant. The chain recombines TRBV5-1 with TRBJ2-4; 8 bases align to TRBD1. The TCR comes from a girl under 10 years old with congenital amegakaryocytic thrombocytopenia, due to receive a stem cell transplant. CDR3 amino acids: CASSSRTGNIQYF. CDR3 sequence (DNA): TGCGCCAGCAGCTCCCGGACAGGGAACATTCAGTACTTC.